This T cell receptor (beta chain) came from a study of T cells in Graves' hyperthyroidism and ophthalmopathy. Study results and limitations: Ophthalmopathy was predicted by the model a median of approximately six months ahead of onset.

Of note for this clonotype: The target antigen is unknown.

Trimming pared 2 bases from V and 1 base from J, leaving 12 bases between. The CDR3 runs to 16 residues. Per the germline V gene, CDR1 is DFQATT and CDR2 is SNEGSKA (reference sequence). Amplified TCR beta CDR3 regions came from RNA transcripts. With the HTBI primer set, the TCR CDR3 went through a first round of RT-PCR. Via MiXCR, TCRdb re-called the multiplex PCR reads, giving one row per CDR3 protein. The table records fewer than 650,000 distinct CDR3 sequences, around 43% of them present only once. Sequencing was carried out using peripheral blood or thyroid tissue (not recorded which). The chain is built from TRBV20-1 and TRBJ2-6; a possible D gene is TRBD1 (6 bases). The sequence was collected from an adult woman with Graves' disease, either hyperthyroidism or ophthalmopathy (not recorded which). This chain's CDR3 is CSARPGAVSGANVLTF. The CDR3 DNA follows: TGCAGTGCTAGACCAGGGGCGGTGTCTGGGGCCAACGTCCTGACTTTC.